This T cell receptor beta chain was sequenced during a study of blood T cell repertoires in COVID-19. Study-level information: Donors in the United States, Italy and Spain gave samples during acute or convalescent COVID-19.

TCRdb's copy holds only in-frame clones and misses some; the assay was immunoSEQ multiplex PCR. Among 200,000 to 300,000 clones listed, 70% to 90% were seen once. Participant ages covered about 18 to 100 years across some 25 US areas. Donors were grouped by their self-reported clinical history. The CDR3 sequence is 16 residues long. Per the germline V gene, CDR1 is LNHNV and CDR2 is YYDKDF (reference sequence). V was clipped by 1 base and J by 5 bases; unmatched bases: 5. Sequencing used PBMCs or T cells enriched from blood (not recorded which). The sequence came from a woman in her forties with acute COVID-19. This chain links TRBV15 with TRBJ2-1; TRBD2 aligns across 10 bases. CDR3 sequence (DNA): TGTGCCACCAGCAGAGGTCGACTAGCGGGTAACAATGAGCAGTTCTTC. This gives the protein CATSRGRLAGNNEQFF.